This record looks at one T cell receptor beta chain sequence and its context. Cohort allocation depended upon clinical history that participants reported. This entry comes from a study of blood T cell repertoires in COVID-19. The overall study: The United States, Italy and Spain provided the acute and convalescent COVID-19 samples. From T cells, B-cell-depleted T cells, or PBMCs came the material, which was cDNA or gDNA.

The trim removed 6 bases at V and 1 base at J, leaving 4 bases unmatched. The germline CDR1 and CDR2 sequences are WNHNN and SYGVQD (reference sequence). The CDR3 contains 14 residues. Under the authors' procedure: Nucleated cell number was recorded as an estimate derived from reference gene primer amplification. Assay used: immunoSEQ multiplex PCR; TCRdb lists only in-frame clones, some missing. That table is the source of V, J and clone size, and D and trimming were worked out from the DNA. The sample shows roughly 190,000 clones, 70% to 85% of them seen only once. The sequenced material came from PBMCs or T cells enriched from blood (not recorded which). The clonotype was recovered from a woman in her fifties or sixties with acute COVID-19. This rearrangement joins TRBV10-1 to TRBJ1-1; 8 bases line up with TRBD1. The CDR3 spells CASSLGTGNTEAFF. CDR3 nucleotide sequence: TGCGCCAGCAGCCTTGGGACAGGGAACACTGAAGCTTTCTTT.